Included here is one TCR beta chain sequence, with context. Its target is unknown. Germline V gene data show CDR1 as LNHDA and CDR2 as SQIVND (reference sequence). The CDR3 sequence is 13 residues long. V dropped 3 bases and J dropped 8; count of bases not matched to a gene: 4. The data were taken from a study of a mutant IDH1 vaccine in newly diagnosed glioma. Time point here: week 47, end of study. Topical imiquimod accompanied each vaccine dose, which consisted of 300 ug of mutant IDH1 20-mer peptide. The assay was immunoSEQ multiplex PCR, and TCRdb's table has in-frame clones only and misses some. The profile shows fewer than 55,000 clones, 65% of them singletons.

The material was peripheral blood mononuclear cells (PBMCs), obtained from a glioma patient whose treatment included an IDH1 peptide vaccine. The rearrangement joins TRBV19 to TRBJ2-4; 7 bases align to TRBD1. This sequence was found in a middle-aged man with glioma. Some clones in this sample may be carry-over from other donors' samples. This CDR3 reads CASSIGQGDIQYF. DNA for the CDR3: TGTGCCAGTAGTATTGGGCAGGGGGACATTCAGTACTTC.